These T cell receptor beta chains were read from a single sample in a study of T cell repertoires in cytomegalovirus infection. For these TCRs, the target antigens are not known. TCRdb called the reads again in MiXCR, with one record for every CDR3 protein. The top ten clones hold 15% to 20% of a sample with some 700,000 distinct CDR3 sequences, around a third of them seen once. Source: cultured PBMCs, taken from culture after CMV antigen stimulation. These TCRs come from a human donor in good health (CMV status not recorded). Some clones in this sample may be carry-over from other donors' samples. The CDR3 runs from the conserved cysteine through the conserved F or W. The D gene is left open where the match is weak. Where a row states a size, it is once, few, many or the class of an expanded clone; other rows omit it.

j_gene | v_gene | d_gene | abundance | CDR3aa
TRBJ2-3 | TRBV12-5 | - | - | CASGWGAARENTDTQYF
TRBJ2-5 | TRBV12-3/TRBV12-4 | - | - | CASSRGPGTQYF
TRBJ1-4 | TRBV5-4 | - | - | CASSTRGDKKEKLFF
TRBJ1-5 | TRBV27 | - | - | CASSFSWDQPQHF
TRBJ1-2 | TRBV11-2 | - | - | CASTPGPHNYGYTF
TRBJ2-1 | TRBV18 | - | - | CASSPASYYNEQFF
TRBJ1-5 | TRBV11-2 | - | - | CASSLNLGVRQPQHF
TRBJ2-3 | TRBV10-3 | TRBD1 | - | CAISRQGRSTDTQYF
TRBJ2-7 | TRBV5-1 | - | - | CASSLDGRDGSSYEQYF
TRBJ2-7 | TRBV7-8 | TRBD1 | - | CASSSLTGSKSWTGGIYEQYF
TRBJ1-5 | TRBV5-5 | - | few | CASSLGHDNQPQHF
TRBJ2-7 | TRBV15 | TRBD1 | - | CATSLTGGAEQYF
TRBJ1-1 | TRBV28 | - | - | CAIRMTGYVTEAFF
TRBJ2-5 | TRBV11-2 | TRBD2 | - | CASSNPRKRGGGETQYF